These T cell receptor beta chains were read from a single sample in a study of cytomegalovirus exposure and HLA in healthy donors. Clones were read by immunoSEQ multiplex PCR, and TCRdb kept only the in-frame ones, dropping some. The sample comprises around 100,000 clones, under 80% of which are singletons, and about 4% rests with the top ten. Sequencing was carried out using PBMCs. The receptors were gathered from a woman aged 45-59 years in good health and CMV-seropositive. The CDR3 runs from the conserved cysteine through the conserved F or W. The listing skips clone size in some rows; elsewhere it reads once, few, many or a size class.

j_gene	abundance	v_gene	CDR3aa
TRBJ2-7	.	TRBV7-8	CASSPEKSGRATYEQYF
TRBJ2-7	.	TRBV10-3	CAIRKLADSSYEQYF
TRBJ1-6	.	TRBV6-4	CASSLGQGGSPLHF
TRBJ2-3	.	TRBV5-1	CASTGGGHTDTQYF
TRBJ2-5	.	TRBV2	CASRDQGGGETQYF
TRBJ2-7	.	TRBV2	CASIRDRVYEQYF
TRBJ1-2	few	TRBV11-1	CASSYGTANGYTF
TRBJ2-5	.	TRBV27	CASRVLAGVETQYF
TRBJ2-7	.	TRBV4-2	CASSQDSGGPYEQYF
TRBJ1-2	.	TRBV6-4	CASSGGPTYGYTF
TRBJ1-1	once	TRBV6-5	CASSYYRGRAEAFF
TRBJ2-5	.	TRBV18	CASSLRSETQYF
TRBJ2-7	.	TRBV14	CASSQGRGLYEQYF
TRBJ1-1	few	TRBV2	CASNQGNTEAFF
TRBJ1-1	.	TRBV7-8	CASSLGANTEAFF
TRBJ1-1	.	TRBV5-1	CASSPYTGANTEAFF
TRBJ2-5	.	TRBV6-5	CASSPEQGASGTQYF
TRBJ2-1	.	TRBV27	CASSTGLAHNEQFF
TRBJ1-5	.	TRBV2	CASLAEFNQPQHF
TRBJ1-3	.	TRBV10-1	CASSESRSGGNTIYF
TRBJ1-3	.	TRBV28	CASSQARGGGNTIYF
TRBJ1-5	.	TRBV12-5	CASGPGTANSNQPQHF
TRBJ2-1	.	TRBV11-3	CASSLEGAPNEQFF